These T cell receptor beta chains were read from a single sample in a study of regulatory T cells in long-lasting Graves disease. TCRdb itself ran the multiplex PCR reads through MiXCR, one entry per CDR3 protein. Of 320,000 or so distinct CDR3 sequences listed, under 20% are singletons. The sample consisted of peripheral blood mononuclear cells (PBMCs), taken at new diagnosis, from a patient treated with antithyroid drugs. The receptors were sampled from a female donor with Graves disease. CDR3s include the opening cysteine and the closing phenylalanine or tryptophan. The order of the fields is clone size, J gene, V gene, D gene, CDR3 DNA, CDR3 protein. D genes are given only for firm matches. A clone size is listed for some rows: how often the clone was seen (once, few, many), or a class if it is expanded.

>many|TRBJ2-1|TRBV20-1|TRBD2
TGCAGTGCCCACAATCTAGCGGGAGAGTGGAATGAGCAGTTCTTC
CSAHNLAGEWNEQFF
>many|TRBJ2-5|TRBV12-3/TRBV12-4|TRBD2
TGTGCCAGCACTCTGGGGCTAGCGGGAGTACAAGAGACCCAGTACTTC
CASTLGLAGVQETQYF
>many|TRBJ2-7|TRBV7-3|.
TGTGCCAGCAGTAGGGACCCCTACTACGAGCAGTACTTC
CASSRDPYYEQYF
>many|TRBJ2-1|TRBV28|.
TGTGCCAGCAGTTCGTTGACTCTGGGGCTAGAAGATTACAATGAGCAGTTCTTC
CASSSLTLGLEDYNEQFF
>many|TRBJ2-5|TRBV6-1|TRBD2
TGTGCCAGCAGTCCGCAGATACTAGCGGGAGGCCCCCAAGAGACCCAGTACTTC
CASSPQILAGGPQETQYF
>many|TRBJ2-3|TRBV11-3|TRBD2
TGTGCCAGGATCCGACCAGCGGGAGGTTCTACTAGCACAGATACGCAGTATTTT
CARIRPAGGSTSTDTQYF
>many|TRBJ2-1|TRBV7-2|TRBD2
TGTGCCAGCAGCTTAGAGCTAGCGGGAAGCAATGAGCAGTTCTTC
CASSLELAGSNEQFF
>.|TRBJ2-7|TRBV2|.
TGTGCCAGCAGTGAGACTGCCGGGGCGCAGTACTTC
CASSETAGAQYF
>few|TRBJ1-2|TRBV27|TRBD1
TGTGCCAGCAGTTTATCAGGGACAGGGTCCGGCTACACCTTC
CASSLSGTGSGYTF
>.|TRBJ2-7|TRBV7-9|TRBD2
TGTGCCAGCAGCACCTCCGCTAGCGGGCTCTCCTACGAGCAGTACTTC
CASSTSASGLSYEQYF
>few|TRBJ2-2|TRBV9|.
TGTGCCAGCAGCGGCGGACCGAATGGGGCCGGGGAGCTGTTTTTT
CASSGGPNGAGELFF
>many|TRBJ1-4|TRBV18|.
TGTGCCAGCTCACCAGGGGCGGCTAATGAAAAACTGTTTTTT
CASSPGAANEKLFF
>.|TRBJ2-1|TRBV10-2|.
TGCGCCAGCAGTGAGTCGAACGTGGCTTCCTGGTTCTTC
CASSESNVASWFF
>many|TRBJ2-1|TRBV3-1|.
TGTGCCAGCAGCCGGGACTTCTCCCGGGAGCAGTTCTTC
CASSRDFSREQFF
>.|TRBJ1-1|TRBV19|.
TGTGCCAGTAGTATTAGGGGGATGAACACTGAAGCTTTCTTT
CASSIRGMNTEAFF
>many|TRBJ2-1|TRBV5-1|.
TGCGCCAGCAGCTCCGACGCGTCTAGCTTGAATGAGCAGTTCTTC
CASSSDASSLNEQFF
>many|TRBJ1-2|TRBV3-1|.
TGTGCCAGCAGCTACTGGACACGAATAAGGGACTATGGCTACACCTTC
CASSYWTRIRDYGYTF
>many|TRBJ2-1|TRBV5-1|.
TGCGCCAGCAGCTTGATAACAGACGCCAATGAGCAGTTCTTC
CASSLITDANEQFF
>many|TRBJ2-7|TRBV28|.
TGTGCCAGCAGTTTCGGGGCGGTCGAGCAGTACTTC
CASSFGAVEQYF
>.|TRBJ1-5|TRBV28|TRBD1
TGTGCCAGCTCCGACAGGGCGGGTCAGCCCCAGCATTTT
CASSDRAGQPQHF
>many|TRBJ2-5|TRBV7-9|.
TGTGCCAGCAGCTTAGGTCCTATTGGAGAGACCCAGTACTTC
CASSLGPIGETQYF
>many|TRBJ1-1|TRBV14|.
TGTGCCAGCAGCCAAGATAGGGCCGCAGGGAATACTGAAGCTTTCTTT
CASSQDRAAGNTEAFF
>.|TRBJ2-1|TRBV11-2|TRBD2
TGTGCCAGCAGCTTCCTCACTAGCGGGGCAAACAATGAGCAGTTCTTC
CASSFLTSGANNEQFF
>many|TRBJ2-1|TRBV10-3|TRBD2
TGTGCCATCAGTGAGTCGCAACTAGCGGCATCCTACAATGAGCAGTTCTTC
CAISESQLAASYNEQFF
>few|TRBJ2-3|TRBV6-1|.
TGTGCCAGCAGTGAATTCAGAGCAGATACGCAGTATTTT
CASSEFRADTQYF
>many|TRBJ2-7|TRBV20-1|.
TGCAGTGCTTCTACAGGGGAGGCCTACGAGCAGTACTTC
CSASTGEAYEQYF
>many|TRBJ2-7|TRBV20-1|TRBD2
TGCAGTGCCGACCCAGCGGGAGCGAGACACGAGCAGTACTTC
CSADPAGARHEQYF